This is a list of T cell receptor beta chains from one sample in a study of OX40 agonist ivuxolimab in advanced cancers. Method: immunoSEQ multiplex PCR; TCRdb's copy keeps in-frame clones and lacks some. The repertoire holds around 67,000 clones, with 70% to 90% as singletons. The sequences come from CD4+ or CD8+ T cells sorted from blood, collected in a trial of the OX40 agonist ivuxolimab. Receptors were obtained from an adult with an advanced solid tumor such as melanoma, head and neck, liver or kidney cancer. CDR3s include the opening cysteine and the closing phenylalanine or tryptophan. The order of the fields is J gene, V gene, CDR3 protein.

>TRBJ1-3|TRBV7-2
CASSLDRVPGNTIYF
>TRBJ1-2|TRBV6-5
CASSYSSGQGANGYTF
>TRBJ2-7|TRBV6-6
CASSYELRGGSLDF
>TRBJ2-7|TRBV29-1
CSVEAGDTYEQYF
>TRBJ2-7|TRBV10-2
CASSESQGFHEQYF
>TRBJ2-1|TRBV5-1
CASSLGLAGGNNEQFF
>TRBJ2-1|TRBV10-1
CASSETGTSGYNEQFF
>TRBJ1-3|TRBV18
CASSPAGSGNTIYF
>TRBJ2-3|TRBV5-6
CASSLEGLAGYTDTQYF
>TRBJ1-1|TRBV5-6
CASTQTGYLNTEAFF
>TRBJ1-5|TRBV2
CASREEGYQPQHF
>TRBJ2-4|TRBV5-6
CASSSDRGNIQYF
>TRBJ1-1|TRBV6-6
CASTFNTEAFF
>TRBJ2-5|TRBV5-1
CASSLGRQETQYF
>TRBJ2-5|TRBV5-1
CASSWTGRQETQYF
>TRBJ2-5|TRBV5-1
CASSVSGGRGETQYF
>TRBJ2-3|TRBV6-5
CASSQTSTDTQYF
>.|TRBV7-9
CASSSGAYEQYF
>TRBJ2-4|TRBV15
CATSRDGGRGAKNIQYF
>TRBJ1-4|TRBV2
CASSRLLSNEKLFF
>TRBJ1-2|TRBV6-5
CASSADPPRGYTF
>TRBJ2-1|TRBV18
CASSPGLSYNEQFF
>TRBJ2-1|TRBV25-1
CASSPDRVRLAVYNEQFF
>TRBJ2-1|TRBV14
CASSPSGGVYNEQFF
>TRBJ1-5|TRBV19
CASSDDRGLVQPQHF
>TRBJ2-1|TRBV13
CASSRSVGLYNEQFF
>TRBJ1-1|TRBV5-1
CASSTRTGKATEAFF
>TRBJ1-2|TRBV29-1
CSVERDSYGYTF
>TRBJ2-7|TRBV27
CASGTPQGGVGQYF
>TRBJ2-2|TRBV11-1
CASSRTGNTGELFF
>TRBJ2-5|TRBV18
CASSQRQGQETQYF
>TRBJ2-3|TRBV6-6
CASSSTGAPTSTQYF
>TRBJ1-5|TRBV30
CAWKTEYNQPQHF
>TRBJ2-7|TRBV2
CASTPDGTYEQYF
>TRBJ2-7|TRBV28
CASSLSREQYF
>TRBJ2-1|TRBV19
CASRLASGRATYNEQFF
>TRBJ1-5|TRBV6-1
CASSEAIQPQHF
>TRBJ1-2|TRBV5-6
CASSLAGQPPGSYGYTF